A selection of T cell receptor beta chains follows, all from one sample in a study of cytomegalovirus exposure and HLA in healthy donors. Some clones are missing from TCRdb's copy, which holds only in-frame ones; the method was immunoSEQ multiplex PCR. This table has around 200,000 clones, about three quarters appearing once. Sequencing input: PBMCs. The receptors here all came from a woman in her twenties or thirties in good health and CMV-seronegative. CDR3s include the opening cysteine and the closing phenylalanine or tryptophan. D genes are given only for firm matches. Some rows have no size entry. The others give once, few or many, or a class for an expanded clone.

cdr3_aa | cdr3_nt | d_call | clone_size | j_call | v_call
CASSKLTGSPNEKLFF | TGTGCCAGCAGCAAACTTACAGGGTCCCCTAATGAAAAACTGTTTTTT | NA | NA | TRBJ1-4 | TRBV7-2
CASREGGYLSYNEQFF | TGTGCCAGCAGGGAAGGGGGATACCTGTCCTACAATGAGCAGTTCTTC | NA | NA | TRBJ2-1 | TRBV5-4
CASSPTGSGYTF | TGTGCCAGCAGTCCAACAGGATCTGGCTACACCTTC | NA | few | TRBJ1-2 | TRBV2
CASSVSGGAAYNEQFF | TGTGCCAGCAGCGTGAGCGGGGGGGCCGCCTACAATGAGCAGTTCTTC | TRBD2 | once | TRBJ2-1 | TRBV9
CASSSLYQPQHF | TGTGCCAGCAGTTCCCTCTATCAGCCCCAGCATTTT | NA | NA | TRBJ1-5 | TRBV28
CAWSVGGDVDTQYF | TGTGCCTGGAGTGTGGGAGGGGACGTAGATACGCAGTATTTT | TRBD2 | NA | TRBJ2-3 | TRBV30
CASSTRTGISNQPQHF | TGTGCCAGCAGCACTAGGACAGGAATTAGCAATCAGCCCCAGCATTTT | TRBD1 | NA | TRBJ1-5 | TRBV7-8
CASSESMGRARETQYF | TGTGCCAGCAGTGAATCTATGGGGAGGGCCAGAGAGACCCAGTACTTC | TRBD2 | NA | TRBJ2-5 | TRBV25-1
CASSPRTGQGYGYTF | TGTGCCAGCTCACCCCGGACGGGACAGGGCTATGGCTACACCTTC | TRBD1 | NA | TRBJ1-2 | TRBV18
CASSLRIGSSYEQYF | TGCGCCAGCAGCTTGCGGATAGGGAGTTCCTACGAGCAGTACTTC | NA | NA | TRBJ2-7 | TRBV5-1
CASSSGLTTHNEQFF | TGTGCCAGCAGCTCCGGACTAACTACCCACAATGAGCAGTTCTTC | NA | NA | TRBJ2-1 | TRBV5-6
CASSHSRTGNYGYTF | TGTGCCAGCAGCCACTCCCGGACAGGGAACTATGGCTACACCTTC | TRBD1 | once | TRBJ1-2 | TRBV16
CASSLKDRGPPQPQHF | TGCGCCAGCAGCTTGAAAGACAGGGGGCCACCACAGCCCCAGCATTTT | TRBD1 | NA | TRBJ1-5 | TRBV5-1
CSVASVSYEQYF | TGCAGCGTTGCCAGTGTCTCCTACGAGCAGTACTTC | NA | NA | TRBJ2-7 | TRBV29-1
CASSLSGTRGDTQYF | TGTGCCAGCAGCCTTAGCGGGACACGCGGGGATACGCAGTATTTT | TRBD2 | NA | TRBJ2-3 | TRBV14
CASSLGSGTRYEQYF | TGTGCCAGCAGCTTAGGTTCAGGAACCCGCTACGAGCAGTACTTC | NA | NA | TRBJ2-7 | TRBV7-8
CASSLGGGYEQYF | TGTGCCAGCAGTTTAGGGGGAGGCTACGAGCAGTACTTC | NA | NA | TRBJ2-7 | TRBV27
CASSDGSRGSLEAFF | TGTGCCAGCAGTGACGGGTCAAGGGGGTCCCTTGAAGCTTTCTTT | NA | NA | TRBJ1-1 | TRBV6-4
CASSRDRGEQYF | TGTGCCAGCTCACGGGACAGGGGCGAGCAGTACTTC | TRBD1 | once | TRBJ2-7 | TRBV18
CASSEVQEAFF | TGTGCCAGCAGTGAAGTTCAGGAAGCTTTCTTT | NA | NA | TRBJ1-1 | TRBV2
CASSDRDPQETQYF | TGTGCCAGCAGTGACAGGGATCCCCAAGAGACCCAGTACTTC | TRBD1 | NA | TRBJ2-5 | TRBV27
CAISESAASGLSYEQYF | TGTGCCATCAGTGAGTCTGCGGCGAGCGGGCTCTCCTACGAGCAGTACTTC | NA | NA | TRBJ2-7 | TRBV10-3
CAISLSGGVTDTQYF | TGTGCCATCAGCCTTAGCGGGGGGGTCACAGATACGCAGTATTTT | TRBD2 | NA | TRBJ2-3 | TRBV10-3
CASSITSGGDEQFF | TGTGCCAGTAGTATCACTAGCGGGGGGGATGAGCAGTTCTTC | TRBD2 | NA | TRBJ2-1 | TRBV19
CASSSRVGETQYF | TGTGCCAGCAGCTCCAGGGTCGGGGAGACCCAGTACTTC | NA | NA | TRBJ2-5 | TRBV7-6
CASSSGLRRQFF | TGTGCCAGCAGTTCAGGACTCCGGCGACAGTTCTTC | NA | once | TRBJ2-1 | TRBV28
CASSPRTASSPLHF | TGTGCCAGCAGCCCCCGGACAGCCAGTTCACCCCTCCACTTT | NA | NA | TRBJ1-6 | TRBV9
CASSIRTGGYNEQFF | TGTGCCAGCAGCATCCGGACAGGGGGGTACAATGAGCAGTTCTTC | TRBD1 | NA | TRBJ2-1 | TRBV7-3
CASSLVQGAEAFF | TGCGCCAGCAGCTTGGTTCAGGGGGCTGAAGCTTTCTTT | TRBD1 | NA | TRBJ1-1 | TRBV5-1
CATPPPQGYQGYTF | TGTGCCACCCCACCCCCACAGGGATATCAAGGCTACACCTTC | NA | NA | TRBJ1-2 | TRBV6-1
CASSPASGAVTEAFF | TGTGCCAGCTCACCAGCCAGTGGGGCTGTCACTGAAGCTTTCTTT | NA | NA | TRBJ1-1 | TRBV18
CASSQDFGNQPQHF | TGCGCCAGCAGCCAAGATTTCGGTAATCAGCCCCAGCATTTT | NA | few | TRBJ1-5 | TRBV4-1
CASSLSVDEQYF | TGCGCCAGCAGCTTGTCCGTAGACGAGCAGTACTTC | NA | few | TRBJ2-7 | TRBV5-1
CASSPGGGSRTGELFF | TGTGCCAGCTCACCGGGCGGGGGCTCGAGGACCGGGGAGCTGTTTTTT | NA | NA | TRBJ2-2 | TRBV18